These 20 T cell receptor beta chains were all obtained from the same sample, sequenced in a study of early T cells in non-severe SARS-CoV-2 infection. TCRdb recomputed calls from the 5' RACE reads with MiXCR, one row per CDR3 protein. In the table there are approximately 66,000 distinct CDR3 sequences, 12% of which are singletons. This specimen was whole blood, taken at baseline. Source of these receptors: an adult who was a healthcare worker with PCR-confirmed SARS-CoV-2 infection or an uninfected control (not recorded which). The donor label of this sample is uncertain.

V is TRBV11-1 and J is TRBJ2-7; D is uncertain. V lost 1 base and J 3 bases, leaving 7 bases between the germline ends. The length of the CDR3 is 13 residues. CDR1 and CDR2 from the germline V gene are SGHAT and FQDESV (reference sequence). The CDR3 region is CASSLGADYEQYV. CDR3 nucleotides: TGTGCCAGCAGCTTAGGGGCAGACTACGAGCAGTACGTC.

This clonotype was counted between two and nine times. This chain joins TRBV13 and TRBJ2-2; 8 bases fit TRBD1. The CDR3 is 16 amino acids. Germline loops: CDR1 PRHDT, CDR2 FYEKMQ (reference sequence). J lost 4 bases, V lost 0 bases, and 4 bases had no gene match. CDR3: CASSLGQGAGTGELFF. The CDR3 DNA reads as TGTGCCAGCAGCTTAGGGCAGGGGGCAGGCACCGGGGAGCTGTTTTTT.

For the CDR3, the DNA is TGTGCCAGCAGTCGTCCCGGGACAGTGAACACCGGGGAGCTGTTTTTT. This sequence encodes CASSRPGTVNTGELFF. The chain employs TRBV12-3 or TRBV12-4 and TRBJ2-2; 7 bases line up with TRBD1. The CDR3 is made up of 16 amino acids. V trimming: 5 bases; J trimming: 1 base; junction bases outside the gene matches: 7.

This sequence joins TRBV5-1 and TRBJ1-4, with D possibly matching TRBD1 (6 bases). Germline V gene lookup returns CDR1 SGHRS and CDR2 YFSETQ. The CDR3 is made up of 15 amino acids. Deletions cut 0 bases from V and 8 bases from J, with 14 bases between. CDR3 protein: CASSLGDTAGEKLFF. The CDR3 nucleotides read TGCGCCAGCAGCTTGGGGGACACGGCCGGGGAAAAACTGTTTTTT.

The chain employs TRBV7-3 and TRBJ1-4, with 8 bases identical to TRBD1. The V segment lost 3 bases and the J segment 6 bases; nucleotides outside the gene matches: 6. The CDR3 is made up of 15 amino acids. Germline V lookup: CDR1 SGHTA, CDR2 FQGTGA. The CDR3 DNA is TGTGCCAGCAGCTTGTTCACAGGGGGTGATGAAAAACTGTTTTTT. Residues: CASSLFTGGDEKLFF.

This clonotype was counted between two and nine times. The rearrangement joins TRBV7-6 to TRBJ2-5, with D perhaps being TRBD1 or TRBD2 (6 bases each). Per germline, CDR1 SGHVS and CDR2 FNYEAQ. CDR3 length equals 16 residues. With 5 bases removed from V and 2 bases from J, the gap between germline ends came to 18 bases. The CDR3 DNA reads TGTGCCAGCAGCCCTCAATGGGGGGCAGCTCAAGAGACCCAGTACTTC. It specifies CASSPQWGAAQETQYF.

This sequence joins TRBV24-1 and TRBJ1-2, with a tentative D call TRBD1 (5 bases). CDR1 is KGHDR and CDR2 is SFDVKD in the germline V gene. This CDR3 has 14 residues. Trimming left V 4 bases short and J 6 bases short, with 14 bases between. The CDR3 is CATSDYDRKDGYTF. The CDR3 nucleotides read TGTGCCACCAGTGACTATGACAGAAAAGATGGCTACACCTTC.

The chain employs TRBV7-7 and TRBJ2-1; D is uncertain. Germline lookup yields CDR1 SSHAT and CDR2 FNYEAQ (reference sequence). Trimming took off 1 base at V and 9 bases at J, with 7 bases between the two ends. The CDR3 extends over 12 amino acids. In DNA, the CDR3 is TGTGCCAGCAGCTTAGACGCTGGTGAGCAGTTCTTC. The encoded protein is CASSLDAGEQFF.

This clonotype was observed at least ten times. This chain joins TRBV4-2 and TRBJ2-3; TRBD1 is a possible D gene (5 bases). From germline, CDR1 is LGHNA and CDR2 YNFKEQ. Trimming removed 3 bases from V and 7 bases from J, with 20 bases in between. The CDR3 consists of 16 residues. The CDR3 is CASSQHLGDSVYTQYF. CDR3 coding DNA: TGTGCCAGCAGCCAGCACCTAGGGGATTCCGTTTATACGCAGTATTTT.

In its sample, this clonotype was seen many times. This sequence joins TRBV20-1 and TRBJ2-3; the match to TRBD2 covers 7 bases. This CDR3 has 16 residues. CDR1 and CDR2 (germline): DFQATT, SNEGSKA (reference sequence). J gave up 4 bases and V 4 bases, and 14 bases lay outside the gene matches. CDR3 in DNA: TGCAGTGCTACTAGCGGTGCGGGGTTTGGTGCAGATACGCAGTATTTT. This sequence encodes CSATSGAGFGADTQYF.

This clonotype has just a few counts. The V gene is TRBV29-1, the J gene TRBJ1-1; D ambiguous. Germline values: CDR1 SQVTM, CDR2 ANQGSEA. Trimming cost V 4 bases and J 6 bases, with 9 bases left between them. The CDR3 length is 11 residues. CDR3 residues: CSVVLWAEAFF. CDR3 nucleotide sequence: TGCAGCGTTGTTTTGTGGGCTGAAGCTTTCTTT. The entire variable domain, with the rest obtained from reference TRBV29-1 and TRBJ1-1, is as follows: SAVISQKPSRDICQRGTSLTIQCQVDSQVTMMFWYRQQPGQSLTLIATANQGSEATYESGFVIDKFPISRPNLTFSTLTVSNMSPEDSSIYLCSVVLWAEAFFGQGTRLTVV.

The chain has TRBV3-1 and TRBJ1-1, with D possibly matching TRBD1 (6 bases). This CDR3 has 13 residues. Germline loops: CDR1 LGHDT, CDR2 YNNKEL (reference sequence). The ends were cut back, 1 base at V and 13 bases at J, with 16 bases in the middle. The CDR3 region has the DNA TGTGCCAGCAGCCAAGTTACCGGGACAAGAGTTTTCTTT. Residues: CASSQVTGTRVFF.

The sample holds a few counts of this clonotype. The chain is built from TRBV30 and TRBJ2-1; possible D gene TRBD1, 6 bases. V was clipped by 3 bases and J by 3 bases, with 6 bases between them. CDR3 length: 12 amino acids. The germline gives CDR1 GTSNPN, CDR2 SVGIG (reference sequence). The CDR3, as DNA: TGTGCCTGGAGACAGGGCTACAATGAGCAGTTCTTC. Translated, it gives CAWRQGYNEQFF.

This clonotype has a handful of counts. The rearrangement uses TRBV2 and TRBJ2-3, with D possibly matching TRBD2 (5 bases). Germline lookup yields CDR1 SNHLY and CDR2 FYNNEI. The length of the CDR3 is 16 residues. V was shortened by 3 bases and J by 2 bases, with 15 bases between the two germline ends. This CDR3 is CASSDVIASPTDTQYF. The CDR3, as DNA: TGTGCCAGCAGTGATGTGATAGCGAGTCCCACAGATACGCAGTATTTT.

This clonotype occurred a few times. The rearrangement links TRBV12-3 or TRBV12-4 to TRBJ1-5; D is ambiguous. There are 14 residues in the CDR3. Trimming took 5 bases from V and 4 from J, leaving 12 bases between them. The CDR3 DNA follows: TGTGCCAGCAGTCCCACAAGAGGGAATCAGCCCCAGCATTTT. It yields the protein CASSPTRGNQPQHF.

This clonotype was observed at least ten times. Because the CDR3's place on the DNA is in doubt, the DNA is left out and the CDR3 is given as listed by TCRdb. CDR3 loop: CASILVSGGEAFF. V is TRBV6-1 and J is TRBJ1-1; the table assigns TRBD1, which was not confirmed against the DNA. The CDR3 region is 13 residues in length, termini included. Germline loops: CDR1 MNHNS, CDR2 SASEGT.

This clonotype was observed a handful of times. Mismatch with germline at one junction end may stem from a read error. This chain links TRBV7-9 with TRBJ1-1; no definite D call. This CDR3 spans 15 amino acids. Germline V lookup: CDR1 SEHNR, CDR2 FQNEAQ (reference sequence). CDR3 region: CASSPSFLRGTEAFF. The CDR3 DNA is TGTGCCAGCAGCCCCAGTTTCCTCCGTGGCACTGAGGCTTTCTTT.

The chain uses TRBV28 and TRBJ1-2; TRBD1 agrees at 9 bases. The germline V gene has CDR1 MDHEN and CDR2 SYDVKM. This CDR3 has 13 amino acids. The ends lost 5 bases at V and 8 bases at J; junction bases unmatched: 6. The CDR3 here is CASSVGQGLGYTF. CDR3 coding DNA: TGTGCCAGCAGTGTTGGACAGGGGCTGGGCTACACCTTC.

This clonotype was picked up many times. The rearrangement links TRBV5-1 to TRBJ1-4; D uncertain. V shed 4 bases and J shed 7 bases, with 14 bases lying between them. The CDR3 spans 14 residues. Germline assignment: CDR1 SGHRS and CDR2 YFSETQ. DNA for the CDR3: TGCGCCAGCAGCCCTTCAGGAATCATTGAAAAACTGTTTTTT. This gives the protein CASSPSGIIEKLFF. The complete variable domain, with remaining parts taken from reference TRBV5-1 and TRBJ1-4, reads KAGVTQTPRYLIKTRGQQVTLSCSPISGHRSVSWYQQTPGQGLQFLFEYFSETQRNKGNFPGRFSGRQFSNSRSEMNVSTLELGDSALYLCASSPSGIIEKLFFGSGTQLSVL.

The V and J genes are TRBV4-1 and TRBJ2-5; D uncertain. Germline CDR1 is MGHRA and CDR2 is YSYEKL. CDR3 size: 12 residues. Deletions cut 1 base from V and 7 bases from J, with 7 bases between. The CDR3 loop is CASSQGVGTQYF. In DNA, the CDR3 is TGCGCCAGCAGCCAAGGTGTCGGGACCCAGTACTTC.